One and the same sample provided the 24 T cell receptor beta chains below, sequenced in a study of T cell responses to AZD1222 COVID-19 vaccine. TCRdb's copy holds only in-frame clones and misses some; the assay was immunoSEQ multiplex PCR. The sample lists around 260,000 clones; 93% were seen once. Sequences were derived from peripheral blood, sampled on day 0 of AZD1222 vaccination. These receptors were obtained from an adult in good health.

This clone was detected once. DNA of the CDR3: TGTGCCAGCAGCGCTGAATACTCTGGAAACACCATATATTTT. Translating gives CASSAEYSGNTIYF. V usage is TRBV9 and J usage is TRBJ1-3, with D unclear. CDR1 and CDR2 from the germline V gene are SGDLS and YYNGEE. This CDR3 comprises 14 residues. V was pared by 3 bases and J by 0 bases, with 7 bases between.

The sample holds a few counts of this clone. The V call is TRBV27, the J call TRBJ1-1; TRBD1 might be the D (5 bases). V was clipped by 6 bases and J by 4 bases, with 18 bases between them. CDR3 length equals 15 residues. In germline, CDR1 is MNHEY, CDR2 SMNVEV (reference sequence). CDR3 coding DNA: TGTGCCAGCAGGCGCTTGGCGGGGGGACCCACTGAAGCTTTCTTT. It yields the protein CASRRLAGGPTEAFF.

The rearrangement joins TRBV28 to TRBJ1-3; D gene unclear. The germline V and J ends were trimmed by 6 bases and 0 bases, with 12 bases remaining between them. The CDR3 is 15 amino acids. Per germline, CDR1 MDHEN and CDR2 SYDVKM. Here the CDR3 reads CASRPGASSGNTIYF. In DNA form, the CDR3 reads TGTGCCAGCAGGCCAGGTGCCAGCTCTGGAAACACCATATATTTT.

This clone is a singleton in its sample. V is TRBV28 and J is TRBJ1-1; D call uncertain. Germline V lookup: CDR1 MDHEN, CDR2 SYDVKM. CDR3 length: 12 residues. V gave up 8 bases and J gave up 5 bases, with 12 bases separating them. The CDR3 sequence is CASGYKRTEAFF. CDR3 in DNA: TGTGCCAGCGGCTACAAGCGGACTGAAGCTTTCTTT. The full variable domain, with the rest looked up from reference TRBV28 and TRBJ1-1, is DVKVTQSSRYLVKRTGEKVFLECVQDMDHENMFWYRQDPGLGLRLIYFSYDVKMKEKGDIPEGYSVSREKKERFSLILESASTNQTSMYLCASGYKRTEAFFGQGTRLTVV.

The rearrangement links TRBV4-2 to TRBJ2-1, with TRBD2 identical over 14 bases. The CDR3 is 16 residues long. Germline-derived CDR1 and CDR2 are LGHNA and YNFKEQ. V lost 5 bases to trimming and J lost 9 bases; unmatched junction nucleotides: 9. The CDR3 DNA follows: TGTGCCAGCAGCTTCCCCGGACTAGCGGGAGGTATTGAGCAGTTCTTC. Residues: CASSFPGLAGGIEQFF.

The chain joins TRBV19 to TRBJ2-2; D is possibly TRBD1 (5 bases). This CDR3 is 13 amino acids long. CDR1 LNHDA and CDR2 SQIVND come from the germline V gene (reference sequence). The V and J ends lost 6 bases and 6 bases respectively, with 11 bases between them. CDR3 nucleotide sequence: TGTGCCAGTAGGACAGTACCCGCCGGGGAGCTGTTTTTT. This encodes CASRTVPAGELFF.

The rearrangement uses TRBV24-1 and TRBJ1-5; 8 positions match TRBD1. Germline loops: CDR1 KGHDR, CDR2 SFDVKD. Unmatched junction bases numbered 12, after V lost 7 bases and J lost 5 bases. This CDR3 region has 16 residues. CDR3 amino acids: CATSSGGTGEDQPQHF. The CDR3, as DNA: TGTGCCACCAGCAGCGGCGGGACAGGCGAGGATCAGCCCCAGCATTTT.

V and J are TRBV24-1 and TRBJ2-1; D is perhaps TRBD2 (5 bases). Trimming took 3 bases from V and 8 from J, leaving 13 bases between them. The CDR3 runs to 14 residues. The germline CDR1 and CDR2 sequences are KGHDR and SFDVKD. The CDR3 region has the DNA TGTGCCACCAGTGATCCCGGGATCTCTGATGAGCAGTTCTTC. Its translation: CATSDPGISDEQFF.

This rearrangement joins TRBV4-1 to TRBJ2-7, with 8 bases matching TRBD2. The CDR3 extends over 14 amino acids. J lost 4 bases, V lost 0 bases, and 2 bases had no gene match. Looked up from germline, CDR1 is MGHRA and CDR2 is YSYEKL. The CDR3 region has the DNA TGCGCCAGCAGCCAAGAGGAGCGGGAGTACGAGCAGTACTTC. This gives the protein CASSQEEREYEQYF.

CDR3 bases: TGTGCCACCAGCCCGGGGGCCAATCAGCCCCAGCATTTT. Protein product: CATSPGANQPQHF. The V gene is TRBV15, the J gene TRBJ1-5; a possible D gene is TRBD1 (6 bases). The germline V gene has CDR1 LNHNV and CDR2 YYDKDF (reference sequence). The CDR3 loop spans 13 amino acids. The V end was cut by 5 bases, the J end by 3 bases, with 8 bases between.

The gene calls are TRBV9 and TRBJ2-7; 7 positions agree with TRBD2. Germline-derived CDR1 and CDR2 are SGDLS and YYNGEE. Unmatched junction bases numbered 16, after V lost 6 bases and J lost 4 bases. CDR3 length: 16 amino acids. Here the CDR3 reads CASTPGRGRAVYEQYF. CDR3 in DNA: TGTGCCAGCACCCCAGGGAGGGGCCGCGCCGTTTACGAGCAGTACTTC.

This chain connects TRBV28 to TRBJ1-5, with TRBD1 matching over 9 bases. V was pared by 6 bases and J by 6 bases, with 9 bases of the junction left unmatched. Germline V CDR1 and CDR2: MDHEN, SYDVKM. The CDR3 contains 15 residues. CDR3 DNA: TGTGCCAGCAGGACGGGACAGGGCTTGAGTCAGCCCCAGCATTTT. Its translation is CASRTGQGLSQPQHF.

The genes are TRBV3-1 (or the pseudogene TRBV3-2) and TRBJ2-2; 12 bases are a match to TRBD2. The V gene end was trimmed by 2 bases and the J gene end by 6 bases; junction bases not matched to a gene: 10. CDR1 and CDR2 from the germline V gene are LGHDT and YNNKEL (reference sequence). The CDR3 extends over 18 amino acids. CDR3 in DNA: TGTGCCAGCAGCCAACCCGCTAGCGGGAGGGGGGGAGCCGGGGAGCTGTTTTTT. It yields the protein CASSQPASGRGGAGELFF.

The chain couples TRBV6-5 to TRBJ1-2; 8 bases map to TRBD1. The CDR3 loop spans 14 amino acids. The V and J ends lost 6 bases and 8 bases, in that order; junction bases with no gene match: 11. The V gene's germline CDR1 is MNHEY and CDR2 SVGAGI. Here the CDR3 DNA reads TGTGCCAGCAGGAATTTTTGGGGGACAGGCGGCTACACCTTC. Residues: CASRNFWGTGGYTF.

CDR3 in DNA: TGTGCCAGCAGCGTAGAGGGGGCCAGCAATCAGCCCCAGCATTTT. It translates to CASSVEGASNQPQHF. The chain has TRBV9 and TRBJ1-5; 7 nucleotides align to TRBD1. The V gene's germline CDR1 is SGDLS and CDR2 YYNGEE. The CDR3 covers 15 residues. Unmatched junction bases numbered 1, after V lost 0 bases and J lost 1 base.

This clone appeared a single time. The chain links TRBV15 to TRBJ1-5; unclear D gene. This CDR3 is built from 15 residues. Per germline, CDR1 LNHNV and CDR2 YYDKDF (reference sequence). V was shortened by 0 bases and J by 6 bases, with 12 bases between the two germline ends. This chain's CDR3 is CATSRDKGIGQPQHF. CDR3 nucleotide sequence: TGTGCCACCAGCAGAGATAAAGGGATTGGTCAGCCCCAGCATTTT.

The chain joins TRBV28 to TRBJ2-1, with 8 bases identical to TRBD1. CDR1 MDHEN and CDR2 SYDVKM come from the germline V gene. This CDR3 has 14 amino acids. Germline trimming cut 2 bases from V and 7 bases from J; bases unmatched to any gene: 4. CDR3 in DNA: TGTGCCAGCAGTTTAACAGGGGGTGTGAATGAGCAGTTCTTC. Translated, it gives CASSLTGGVNEQFF.

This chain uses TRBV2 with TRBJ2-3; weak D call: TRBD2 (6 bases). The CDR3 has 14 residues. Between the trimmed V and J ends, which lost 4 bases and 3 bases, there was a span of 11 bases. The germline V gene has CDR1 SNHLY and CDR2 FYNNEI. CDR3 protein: CASSAVSGTDTQYF. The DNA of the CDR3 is TGTGCCAGCAGTGCGGTAAGCGGGACAGATACGCAGTATTTT.

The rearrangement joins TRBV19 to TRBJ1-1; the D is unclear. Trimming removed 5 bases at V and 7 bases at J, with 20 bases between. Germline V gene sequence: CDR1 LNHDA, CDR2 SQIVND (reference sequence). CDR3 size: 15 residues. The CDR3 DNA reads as TGTGCCAGTAGTGCCTCGTTAACAAAAGGAGGTGAAGCTTTCTTT. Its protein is CASSASLTKGGEAFF.

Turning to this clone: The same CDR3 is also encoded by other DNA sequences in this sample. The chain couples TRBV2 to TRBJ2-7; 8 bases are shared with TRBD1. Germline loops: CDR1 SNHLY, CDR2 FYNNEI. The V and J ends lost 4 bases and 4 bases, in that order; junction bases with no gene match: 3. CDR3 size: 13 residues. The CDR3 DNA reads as TGTGCCAGCAGTGGACAGGGGAGGTACGAGCAGTACTTC. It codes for CASSGQGRYEQYF.

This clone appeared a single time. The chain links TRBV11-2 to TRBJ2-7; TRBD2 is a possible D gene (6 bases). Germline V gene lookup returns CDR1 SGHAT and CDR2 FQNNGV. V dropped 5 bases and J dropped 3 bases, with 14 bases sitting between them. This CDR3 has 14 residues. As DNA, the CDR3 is TGTGCCAGCAGCCGCGGGGACTCCAACTACGAGCAGTACTTC. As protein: CASSRGDSNYEQYF.

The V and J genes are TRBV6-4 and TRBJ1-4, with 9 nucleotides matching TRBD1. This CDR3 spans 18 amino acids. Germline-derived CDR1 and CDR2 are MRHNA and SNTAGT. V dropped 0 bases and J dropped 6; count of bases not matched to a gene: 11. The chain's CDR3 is CASSDSSRDRVFYEKLFF. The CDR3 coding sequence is TGTGCCAGCAGTGACTCGAGTAGGGACAGGGTTTTTTATGAAAAACTGTTTTTT.

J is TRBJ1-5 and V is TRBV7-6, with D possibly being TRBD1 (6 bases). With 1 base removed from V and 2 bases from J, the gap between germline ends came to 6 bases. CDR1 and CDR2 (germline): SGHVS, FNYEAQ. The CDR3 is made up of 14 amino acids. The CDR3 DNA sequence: TGTGCCAGCAGCTTAGGGACAGGCAATCAGCCCCAGCATTTT. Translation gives CASSLGTGNQPQHF.

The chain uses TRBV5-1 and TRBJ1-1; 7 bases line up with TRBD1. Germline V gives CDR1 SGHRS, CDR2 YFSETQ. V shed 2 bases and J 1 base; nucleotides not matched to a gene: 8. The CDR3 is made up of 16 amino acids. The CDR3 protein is CASSFTPGQRNTEAFF. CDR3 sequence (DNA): TGCGCCAGCAGCTTCACCCCGGGACAGCGGAACACTGAAGCTTTCTTT.